These 15 T cell receptor beta chains originate from one sample sequenced in a study of PD-L1 blockade in urothelial cancer. Noted time point: pretreatment peripheral blood. TCRdb keeps only in-frame clones here, not all; method: immunoSEQ multiplex PCR. The repertoire consists of around 79,000 clones, with roughly 80% occurring once and the leading ten covering less than 8.5%. Sample: PBMCs, taken around atezolizumab (anti-PD-L1) treatment. These receptor sequences come from a man aged 40-49 years with urothelial cancer.

This chain uses TRBV19 with TRBJ2-3, with 10 bases that match TRBD2. The germline V gene has CDR1 LNHDA and CDR2 SQIVND (reference sequence). This CDR3 comprises 14 residues. V lost 8 bases to trimming and J lost 4 bases; unmatched junction nucleotides: 6. In DNA, the CDR3 is TGTGCCAGTGGCCTAGCGGGAGTCCCAGATACGCAGTATTTT. The encoded protein is CASGLAGVPDTQYF.

The chain combines TRBV5-5 with TRBJ2-7; D call uncertain. This CDR3 spans 14 amino acids. Germline values: CDR1 SGHKS, CDR2 YYEKEE (reference sequence). The V end lost 4 bases, the J end lost 2 bases, and 13 bases lay between the germline ends. CDR3 loop: CASSVRAIPYEQYF. In DNA, the CDR3 is TGTGCCAGCAGCGTTAGAGCGATTCCCTACGAGCAGTACTTC.

This chain links TRBV18 with TRBJ1-1, with D possibly being TRBD1 (5 bases). This CDR3 contains 12 residues. Germline V gene lookup returns CDR1 KGHSH and CDR2 LQKENI. V was clipped by 3 bases and J by 8 bases, with 10 bases between them. CDR3 residues: CASSPDSPEAFF. The CDR3 DNA reads TGTGCCAGCTCACCCGACAGTCCCGAAGCTTTCTTT.

This chain joins TRBV6-1 and TRBJ1-2, with D perhaps matching TRBD1 (5 bases). Trimming removed 2 bases from V and 7 bases from J, with 29 bases in between. The CDR3 extends over 19 amino acids. CDR1 is MNHNS, CDR2 SASEGT, per germline. CDR3 DNA sequence: TGTGCCAGCAGTGAAATGCTGGTCAGGGTTAGGAGTGCAGCGGGTGGCTACACCTTC. This translates into CASSEMLVRVRSAAGGYTF.

V usage is TRBV7-9 and J usage is TRBJ2-1; 10 nucleotides match TRBD2. The ends lost 1 base at V and 3 bases at J; junction bases unmatched: 0. The CDR3 covers 15 residues. Germline V gene data show CDR1 as SEHNR and CDR2 as FQNEAQ (reference sequence). The CDR3 DNA is TGTGCCAGCAGCTTAGGACTAGCGGGCTACAATGAGCAGTTCTTC. Translated: CASSLGLAGYNEQFF.

The rearrangement joins TRBV28 to TRBJ1-5; D is ambiguous. V was shortened by 10 bases and J by 3 bases, with 10 bases between the two germline ends. The CDR3 contains 12 residues. CDR1 and CDR2 from the germline V gene are MDHEN and SYDVKM. CDR3 loop: CATGGPNQPQHF. The DNA for the CDR3 is TGTGCCACCGGAGGACCCAATCAGCCCCAGCATTTT.

The chain combines TRBV30 with TRBJ1-1; TRBD1 might be the D (6 bases). Trimming pared 2 bases from V and 4 bases from J, leaving 17 bases between. The CDR3 covers 15 residues. Germline assignment: CDR1 GTSNPN and CDR2 SVGIG (reference sequence). DNA of the CDR3: TGTGCCTGGAGTAAATTAGACAGGTTCTTCACTGAAGCTTTCTTT. It yields the protein CAWSKLDRFFTEAFF.

Remarks on this clone: The sample holds other DNA sequences that translate to the same CDR3. This rearrangement joins TRBV30 to TRBJ2-1; D remains ambiguous. The V end was cut by 2 bases, the J end by 10 bases, with 12 bases between. This CDR3 has 12 amino acids. In germline, CDR1 is GTSNPN, CDR2 SVGIG (reference sequence). In nucleotides, the CDR3 is TGTGCCTGGAGTAGTATCGAGAACGAGCAGTTCTTC. Encoded protein: CAWSSIENEQFF.

This clone was seen more than once but under ten times. The J gene is TRBJ1-4, the V gene TRBV5-1, with TRBD1 matching over 9 bases. J was trimmed by 8 bases and V by 3 bases; bases with no gene match: 8. The CDR3 is 15 amino acids. Germline loops: CDR1 SGHRS, CDR2 YFSETQ. CDR3 nucleotide sequence: TGCGCCAGCAGCTCCTCCGGGACAGGGCGCGAAAAACTGTTTTTT. It translates to CASSSSGTGREKLFF. The whole variable domain, filled in from reference TRBV5-1 and TRBJ1-4, reads KAGVTQTPRYLIKTRGQQVTLSCSPISGHRSVSWYQQTPGQGLQFLFEYFSETQRNKGNFPGRFSGRQFSNSRSEMNVSTLELGDSALYLCASSSSGTGREKLFFGSGTQLSVL.

The chain employs TRBV7-2 and TRBJ2-7; 9 bases are a match to TRBD1. The CDR3 is 15 residues long. V gave up 5 bases and J gave up 7 bases; unmatched junction bases: 12. Per germline, CDR1 SGHTA and CDR2 FQGNSA. Here the CDR3 DNA reads TGTGCCAGCAGCCTCAGACAGGGGGTATTTGGGGAGCAGTACTTC. Translation gives CASSLRQGVFGEQYF.

The chain combines TRBV10-3 with TRBJ2-7, with 9 bases that match TRBD2. Germline V gene sequence: CDR1 ENHRY, CDR2 SYGVKD. The CDR3 spans 13 residues. J gave up 9 bases and V 3 bases, and 6 bases lay outside the gene matches. The CDR3 sequence: CAISEGTSSRQYF. CDR3 in DNA: TGTGCCATCAGTGAAGGGACTAGCTCCCGGCAGTACTTC.

The rearrangement links TRBV2 to TRBJ2-2; a weak D match, TRBD2 (5 bases). Germline values: CDR1 SNHLY, CDR2 FYNNEI. The V gene lost 1 base and the J gene lost 6 bases, with 12 bases spanning the gap. The CDR3 is 15 residues long. CDR3 in DNA: TGTGCCAGCAGTGAAGAGGTACTAGACGCCGGGGAGCTGTTTTTT. Amino acid sequence: CASSEEVLDAGELFF.

The chain is built from TRBV28 and TRBJ1-2, with a weak D call TRBD1 (5 bases). With 6 bases removed from V and 0 bases from J, the gap between germline ends came to 14 bases. In germline, CDR1 is MDHEN, CDR2 SYDVKM. The CDR3 sequence is 15 residues long. The DNA of the CDR3 is TGTGCCAGCAGGGGGGGGGACTTAGCTAACTATGGCTACACCTTC. This codes for CASRGGDLANYGYTF.

The V call is TRBV2, the J call TRBJ2-3; TRBD2 matches at 12 bases. Germline CDR1 is SNHLY and CDR2 is FYNNEI. CDR3 length: 15 amino acids. With 9 bases clipped from V and 4 bases from J, the junction kept 8 bases outside the gene matches. This CDR3 is CASKGTSGRSDTQYF. For the CDR3, the DNA is TGTGCCAGTAAAGGAACTAGCGGGAGGTCAGATACGCAGTATTTT.

The CDR3 nucleotides read TGTGCCAGCAGCGTAGAACCGACAGGGGGAAGTGAAAAACTGTTTTTT. Translating gives CASSVEPTGGSEKLFF. J is TRBJ1-4 and V is TRBV9; TRBD1 matches at 9 bases. The junction had 7 bases not matched to a gene; V was cut back by 0 bases and J by 7 bases. This CDR3 comprises 16 residues. The germline V gene encodes CDR1 SGDLS and CDR2 YYNGEE.